This T cell receptor (beta chain) was observed in a study of human T cells and chemical hapten exposure. CDR3 length: 14 residues. V was shortened by 11 bases and J by 1 base, with 17 bases between the two germline ends. CDR1 and CDR2 from the germline V gene are SNHLY and FYNNEI. Time point here: pre-sensitization, week 0. The treatment was: therapeutic diphenylcyclopropenone sensitization with weekly scalp DPC. This clonotype appeared many times. TCRdb independently ran MiXCR on the RACE reads; one entry per CDR3 protein. This sample yields roughly 380,000 distinct CDR3 sequences, of which about 5.1% are seen a single time; 2.5% to 3% belongs to the top ten.

The source was whole blood, collected in connection with sensitization to the hapten diphenylcyclopropenone (DPC). This sequence originates from a woman aged 45-59 years with alopecia areata. Some clones in this sample may be carry-over from other donors' samples. V usage is TRBV2 and J usage is TRBJ1-1; TRBD1 might be the D (5 bases). CDR3 in DNA: TGTGCCTGCCTACCGGGACGGCAGAACACTGAAGCTTTCTTT. It yields the protein CACLPGRQNTEAFF. Full variable domain (remainder filled in from reference TRBV2 and TRBJ1-1): EPEVTQTPSHQVTQMGQEVILRCVPISNHLYFYWYRQILGQKVEFLVSFYNNEISEKSEIFDDQFSVERPDGSNFTLKIRSTKLEDSAMYFCACLPGRQNTEAFFGQGTRLTVV.